This T cell receptor (beta chain) was retrieved from a study of lymphopenia after photon versus proton radiotherapy. The CDR3 runs to 13 residues. Looked up from germline, CDR1 is SGHNT and CDR2 is YYREEE (reference sequence). Trimming removed 5 bases from V and 1 base from J; junction bases left unmatched: 3. TCRdb keeps only in-frame clones here, not all; method: immunoSEQ multiplex PCR. The sample has around 62,000 clones; less than 85% are singletons. Sample: peripheral blood, taken from a patient treated with proton-based radiotherapy. This rearrangement joins TRBV5-4 to TRBJ2-7; 7 nucleotides align to TRBD2. The sequence was obtained from a man between 60 and 75 years old with pancreatic cancer. DNA for the CDR3: TGTGCCAGCAGGGGGGGGACTTCCTACGAGCAGTACTTC. It translates to CASRGGTSYEQYF.